This passage covers 17 T cell receptor beta chains from one sample sequenced in a study of OX40 agonist ivuxolimab in advanced cancers. Profiled with immunoSEQ multiplex PCR; TCRdb holds only in-frame clones, not every one. The data contain approximately 77,000 clones, about 82% of them singletons. The sequencing here drew on CD4+ or CD8+ T cells sorted from blood, taken in a trial of the OX40 agonist ivuxolimab. All receptors derive from an adult with an advanced solid tumor such as melanoma, head and neck, liver or kidney cancer.

V is TRBV14 and J is TRBJ2-7, with a weak D call TRBD2 (5 bases). Germline values: CDR1 SGHDN, CDR2 FVKESK. Deletions cut 1 base from V and 7 bases from J, with 17 bases between. The CDR3 spans 15 residues. The CDR3 sequence: CASSQGQTTSGEQYF. CDR3 DNA sequence: TGTGCCAGCAGCCAAGGGCAGACCACCTCGGGGGAGCAGTACTTC.

The chain has TRBV28 and TRBJ2-1; D unclear. Looked up from germline, CDR1 is MDHEN and CDR2 is SYDVKM. V was pared by 6 bases and J by 10 bases, with 10 bases between. CDR3 length: 11 residues. The CDR3 reads CASRLFREQFF. For the CDR3, the DNA is TGTGCCAGCAGATTGTTTAGGGAGCAGTTCTTC.

This chain joins TRBV7-9 and TRBJ1-2, with D perhaps TRBD1 (5 bases). Trimming removed 6 bases from V and 8 bases from J, with 19 bases in between. The CDR3 contains 14 residues. Germline CDR1 is SEHNR and CDR2 is FQNEAQ (reference sequence). The DNA of the CDR3 is TGTGCCAGCAGTAATACCGGGACGCCGGGGGGCTACACCTTC. This gives the protein CASSNTGTPGGYTF. Variable domain in full (rest from reference TRBV7-9 and TRBJ1-2): DTGVSQNPRHKITKRGQNVTFRCDPISEHNRLYWYRQTLGQGPEFLTYFQNEAQLEKSRLLSDRFSAERPKGSFSTLEIQRTEQGDSAMYLCASSNTGTPGGYTFGSGTRLTVV.

This rearrangement joins TRBV27 to TRBJ1-1; D is possibly TRBD1 (6 bases). The CDR3 has 12 amino acids. The V and J ends lost 8 bases and 7 bases respectively, with 14 bases between them. Germline lookup yields CDR1 MNHEY and CDR2 SMNVEV (reference sequence). CDR3: CASLGGWIEAFF. CDR3 bases: TGTGCCAGCCTAGGGGGTTGGATTGAAGCTTTCTTT.

The V call is TRBV7-9, the J call TRBJ2-3, with TRBD2 identical over 7 bases. Germline V lookup: CDR1 SEHNR, CDR2 FQNEAQ (reference sequence). Losses at the gene ends were 4 bases for V and 0 bases for J; bases not matched to a gene: 7. The CDR3 has 16 amino acids. CDR3 in DNA: TGTGCCAGCAGCTATCAAAGCGGGATGAGCACAGATACGCAGTATTTT. It is translated as CASSYQSGMSTDTQYF.

The chain couples TRBV10-3 to TRBJ1-4; weak D call: TRBD1 (6 bases). CDR3 size: 17 residues. Per germline, CDR1 ENHRY and CDR2 SYGVKD. Trimming stripped 3 bases from V and 0 bases from J, with 14 bases between. The CDR3 nucleotides are TGTGCCATCAGTGATACCCGACAGGCCACAACTAATGAAAAACTGTTTTTT. Translation: CAISDTRQATTNEKLFF.

In this sample, this clone turned up once. V usage is TRBV7-2 and J usage is TRBJ1-2, with 7 bases that match TRBD1. Germline V gene lookup returns CDR1 SGHTA and CDR2 FQGNSA. CDR3 length equals 14 residues. Trimming took 6 bases from V and 4 from J; bases not matched to a gene: 8. As DNA, the CDR3 is TGTGCCAGCAGACCAGGGGGTAGACTCTATGGCTACACCTTC. Protein product: CASRPGGRLYGYTF.

V gene TRBV4-2 combines with J gene TRBJ1-5, with D hard to call. In germline, CDR1 is LGHNA, CDR2 YNFKEQ. The CDR3 has 14 residues. The germline V and J ends were trimmed by 1 base and 4 bases, with 8 bases remaining between them. The CDR3 here is CASSQGGVNQPQHF. The CDR3 nucleotides read TGTGCCAGCAGCCAAGGCGGGGTTAATCAGCCCCAGCATTTT.

The V call is TRBV5-1, the J call TRBJ2-2; 9 bases are shared with TRBD1. J lost 7 bases, V lost 0 bases, and 10 bases had no gene match. This CDR3 spans 17 amino acids. Germline loops: CDR1 SGHRS, CDR2 YFSETQ. CDR3 nucleotide sequence: TGCGCCAGCAGCTTGGAGGGGACAGGGCCCATTTACGGGGAGCTGTTTTTT. Amino acids: CASSLEGTGPIYGELFF.

CDR3 nucleotides: TGTGCCAGCAGCTTAAGCTGGGTCTCCTACAATGAGCAGTTCTTC. Translating gives CASSLSWVSYNEQFF. The chain combines TRBV7-3 with TRBJ2-1, with D unclear. This CDR3 spans 15 amino acids. Germline-derived CDR1 and CDR2 are SGHTA and FQGTGA. V was trimmed by 1 base and J by 0 bases, leaving 7 bases between them.

This rearrangement joins TRBV27 to TRBJ2-5; no definite D call. The ends were cut back, 5 bases at V and 5 bases at J, with 15 bases in the middle. Germline CDR1 MNHEY, CDR2 SMNVEV (reference sequence). The CDR3 is 14 amino acids. CDR3 DNA: TGTGCCAGCAGTCCCGGTAGCAGGACGGAGACCCAGTACTTC. Residues: CASSPGSRTETQYF.

The chain uses TRBV19 and TRBJ2-2; no clear D. Germline CDR1 and CDR2: LNHDA and SQIVND (reference sequence). The CDR3 loop spans 13 amino acids. Trimming cost V 2 bases and J 6 bases, with 7 bases left between them. The CDR3 sequence: CASSIRFPGELFF. The CDR3 DNA follows: TGTGCCAGTAGTATACGATTCCCCGGGGAGCTGTTTTTT.

The chain combines TRBV7-2 with TRBJ1-2; the D is unclear. Trimming stripped 5 bases from V and 2 bases from J, with 12 bases between. CDR3 size: 14 residues. CDR1 and CDR2 from the germline V gene are SGHTA and FQGNSA. The CDR3 loop is CASSQLLANYGYTF. The CDR3 DNA follows: TGTGCCAGCAGCCAGCTCCTGGCGAACTATGGCTACACCTTC.

The chain recombines TRBV27 with TRBJ2-7, with D hard to call. Trimming took off 2 bases at V and 6 bases at J, with 14 bases between the two ends. The CDR3 totals 14 residues. In germline, CDR1 is MNHEY, CDR2 SMNVEV (reference sequence). CDR3 amino acids: CASSLSRILGEQYF. CDR3 sequence (DNA): TGTGCCAGCAGTTTAAGTAGAATCCTGGGCGAGCAGTACTTC.

The V gene is TRBV30, the J gene TRBJ2-5; 7 bases are shared with TRBD2. V gave up 1 base and J gave up 2 bases; unmatched junction bases: 1. The CDR3 sequence is 13 residues long. Germline V lookup: CDR1 GTSNPN, CDR2 SVGIG (reference sequence). Here the CDR3 DNA reads TGTGCCTGGAGTGGCGGGGGTCAAGAGACCCAGTACTTC. Translating it yields CAWSGGGQETQYF.

This clone showed up just a few times. The chain has TRBV7-7 and TRBJ2-7; D gene unclear. This CDR3 is 15 amino acids long. Between the trimmed V and J ends, which lost 1 base and 1 base, there was a span of 11 bases. Looked up from germline, CDR1 is SSHAT and CDR2 is FNYEAQ (reference sequence). The CDR3 region has the DNA TGTGCCAGCAGCTTAGGGGCAGATTCGTCCTACGAGCAGTACTTC. Amino acids: CASSLGADSSYEQYF.

V gene TRBV6-6 combines with J gene TRBJ2-1, with 10 nucleotides matching TRBD2. V was pared by 5 bases and J by 10 bases, with 14 bases of the junction left unmatched. CDR3 size: 16 residues. Germline loops: CDR1 MNHNY, CDR2 SVGAGI (reference sequence). The CDR3 DNA reads as TGTGCCAGCAGTCCACCTCCTAGCGGGAGATCGGGGGAGCAGTTCTTC. Translating it yields CASSPPPSGRSGEQFF.